A selection of T cell receptor beta chains follows, all from one sample in a study of blood T cell repertoires in COVID-19. Data came from immunoSEQ multiplex PCR; TCRdb stores just in-frame clones and leaves some out. The table lists approximately 250,000 clones, over 80% of them singletons. Sequenced: PBMCs or T cells enriched from blood (not recorded which). The receptor source for this set is a woman between 25 and 40 years old with acute COVID-19. Each CDR3 is given with its conserved first and last residue. The D gene is left open where the match is weak. Part of the rows lack a size; the others show once, few, many or a class for expanded clones.

size,D,J,V,DNA,CDR3
NA,NA,TRBJ1-3,TRBV5-1,TGCGCCAGCAGCTTGGATGGCTTTTCTGGAAACACCATATATTTT,CASSLDGFSGNTIYF
NA,NA,TRBJ2-2,TRBV5-1,TGCGCCAGCAGCTTGGTTCTGATGGCACAGGGCCCCGGGGAGCTGTTTTTT,CASSLVLMAQGPGELFF
NA,TRBD2,TRBJ2-3,TRBV4-2,TGTGCCAGCAGCCAAGAAGTCACGGGACTAGTGGGCACAGATACGCAGTATTTT,CASSQEVTGLVGTDTQYF
few,TRBD1,TRBJ1-5,TRBV30,TGTGCCTGGAGTCTCCGACAGGACAGGCAGCCCCAGCATTTT,CAWSLRQDRQPQHF
NA,TRBD1,TRBJ1-1,TRBV5-4,TGTGCCAGCAGCTTAATGGGACAGGGGAGGGACACTGAAGCTTTCTTT,CASSLMGQGRDTEAFF
NA,NA,TRBJ1-1,TRBV19,TGTGCCAGTACTAACACCGTCGGGACTGAAGCTTTCTTT,CASTNTVGTEAFF
NA,NA,TRBJ1-6,TRBV19,TGTGCCAGTAGTATCGGACAGCTTAATTCACCCCTCCACTTT,CASSIGQLNSPLHF
NA,TRBD2,TRBJ2-1,TRBV9,TGTGCCAGCAGCGTAGTAAGCGGGAGAGGTAATGAGCAGTTCTTC,CASSVVSGRGNEQFF
NA,TRBD1,TRBJ2-7,TRBV6-1,TGTGCCAGCAGTGCGGGTTTACAGGGGGGTTTCCTTTCCTACGAGCAGTACTTC,CASSAGLQGGFLSYEQYF
NA,TRBD1,TRBJ1-1,TRBV10-3,TGTGCCATCAGTCCACAGGGGGAGGGGACTGAAGCTTTCTTT,CAISPQGEGTEAFF
NA,NA,TRBJ2-1,TRBV14,TGTGCCAGCAGCCAAGAACTTGAGCAGTTCTTC,CASSQELEQFF
NA,TRBD2,TRBJ2-1,TRBV7-9,TGTGCCAGCAGCTTGGCACTAGCGGGGGACAATGAGCAGTTCTTC,CASSLALAGDNEQFF
NA,TRBD2,TRBJ2-1,TRBV7-6,TGTGCCAGCAGCTTAAGCGGGGAGTACAATGAGCAGTTCTTC,CASSLSGEYNEQFF
NA,NA,TRBJ1-1,TRBV25-1,TGTGCCAGCCGTTTAAACACTGAAGCTTTCTTT,CASRLNTEAFF
NA,NA,TRBJ2-1,TRBV5-1,TGCGCCAGCAGCTTCATCAGGGGCAATGAGCAGTTCTTC,CASSFIRGNEQFF
NA,TRBD2,TRBJ2-1,TRBV7-9,TGTGCCAGCAGCTTGAGACTAGCGGACTCCTACAATGAGCAGTTCTTC,CASSLRLADSYNEQFF
NA,NA,TRBJ2-5,TRBV7-3,TGTGCCAGCAGCTTAACAGGGGTCGAGACCCAGTACTTC,CASSLTGVETQYF
NA,TRBD2,TRBJ2-3,TRBV5-4,TGTGCCAGCAGCCCCAACGGGGCTAGCGGGAGCACAGATACGCAGTATTTT,CASSPNGASGSTDTQYF
NA,NA,TRBJ2-7,TRBV7-2,TGTGCCAGCAGCTTAGAAGGGCAGGGAACCTACGAGCAGTACTTC,CASSLEGQGTYEQYF
NA,NA,TRBJ2-7,TRBV2,TGTGCCAGCAGTGAAGGGACTCTCGCCTACGAGCAGTACTTC,CASSEGTLAYEQYF
NA,NA,TRBJ2-1,TRBV6-5,TGTGCCAGCAGTTACGGTAGTGAGCAGTTCTTC,CASSYGSEQFF
NA,TRBD1,TRBJ2-1,TRBV25-1,TGTGCCAGCAGTGATTGGACAGGGAAGAATGAGCAGTTCTTC,CASSDWTGKNEQFF
NA,NA,TRBJ2-1,TRBV2,TGTGCCAGCAGTGAGAGACTACAGAGCGATGAGCAGTTCTTC,CASSERLQSDEQFF
NA,NA,TRBJ1-1,TRBV20-1,TGCAGTGCTAGTCTAGCCGTCGGGAACACTGAAGCTTTCTTT,CSASLAVGNTEAFF
NA,TRBD2,TRBJ2-7,TRBV29-1,TGCAGCGTTGAAAGGGAGGGCAGCGGGAGCGACGAGCAGTACTTC,CSVEREGSGSDEQYF
once,TRBD1,TRBJ1-6,TRBV18,TGTGCCAGCTCACCAACTCGGGACAGGGGATCACCCCTCCACTTT,CASSPTRDRGSPLHF